The rows below give T cell receptor beta chains drawn from one sample of a study of PD-L1 blockade in urothelial cancer. Libraries were prepared by immunoSEQ multiplex PCR; TCRdb keeps only in-frame clonotypes and omits some of them. Among about 50,000 clones, about four fifths were seen once, and the ten largest hold under 11%. Here the sequenced sample was PBMCs, taken around atezolizumab (anti-PD-L1) treatment. The receptors shown here come from a man in his 70s with urothelial cancer. CDR3s include the opening cysteine and the closing phenylalanine or tryptophan. The D gene is left open where the match is weak. Clone sizes are given selectively: once, few, many, or a class where the clone is expanded.

J gene: TRBJ2-7; V gene: TRBV6-1; D gene: TRBD1; clone size: .; CDR3 DNA: TGTGCCAGCAGTGAAGCTAGGACAGGGGAACACGAGCAGTACTTC; CDR3 protein: CASSEARTGEHEQYF
J gene: TRBJ2-5; V gene: TRBV28; D gene: TRBD2; clone size: .; CDR3 DNA: TGTGCCAGCAGAGGGAGGGCTGAGACCCAGTACTTC; CDR3 protein: CASRGRAETQYF
J gene: TRBJ1-5; V gene: TRBV28; D gene: .; clone size: once; CDR3 DNA: TGTGCCAGCAGTTACGGGACACAGCAGCCCCAGCATTTT; CDR3 protein: CASSYGTQQPQHF
J gene: TRBJ2-5; V gene: TRBV28; D gene: .; clone size: .; CDR3 DNA: TGTGCCAGCAGTTTTGACAGTCGAGAGACCCAGTACTTC; CDR3 protein: CASSFDSRETQYF
J gene: TRBJ2-1; V gene: TRBV21-1; D gene: .; clone size: .; CDR3 DNA: TGTGCCAGCAGCAAAAAACTAGCGGGAGCTTCCTACAATGAGCAGTTCTTC; CDR3 protein: CASSKKLAGASYNEQFF
J gene: TRBJ2-7; V gene: TRBV7-2; D gene: TRBD2; clone size: .; CDR3 DNA: TGTGCCAGCACCCTTAGCGGGGCGGGCTACGAGCAGTACTTC; CDR3 protein: CASTLSGAGYEQYF
J gene: TRBJ2-3; V gene: TRBV28; D gene: .; clone size: .; CDR3 DNA: TGTGCCAGCAGTTCTGCCGGAGTTGGGGATACGCAGTATTTT; CDR3 protein: CASSSAGVGDTQYF
J gene: TRBJ2-3; V gene: TRBV5-4; D gene: TRBD2; clone size: once; CDR3 DNA: TGTGCCAGCAGCTTGGGGGGAGGGCCGGGCACAGATACGCAGTATTTT; CDR3 protein: CASSLGGGPGTDTQYF
J gene: TRBJ2-1; V gene: TRBV2; D gene: TRBD2; clone size: .; CDR3 DNA: TGTGCCAGCAGTGGGCCAGCGGGACCCTTGGATGAGCAGTTCTTC; CDR3 protein: CASSGPAGPLDEQFF
J gene: TRBJ1-2; V gene: TRBV20-1; D gene: .; clone size: .; CDR3 DNA: TGCAGTGCTTTACAGGGAGGCTACACCTTC; CDR3 protein: CSALQGGYTF
J gene: TRBJ1-1; V gene: TRBV27; D gene: TRBD1; clone size: .; CDR3 DNA: TGTGCCAGCAGTTTGGGCAGGGGGCGAACTGAAGCTTTCTTT; CDR3 protein: CASSLGRGRTEAFF
J gene: TRBJ2-5; V gene: TRBV18; D gene: TRBD2; clone size: .; CDR3 DNA: TGTGCCAGCTCACCCTCGCGGGGGGAAGAGACCCAGTACTTC; CDR3 protein: CASSPSRGEETQYF
J gene: TRBJ2-5; V gene: TRBV5-4; D gene: .; clone size: .; CDR3 DNA: TGTGCCAGCAGCTTAACGGTTAATCAAGAGACCCAGTACTTC; CDR3 protein: CASSLTVNQETQYF
J gene: TRBJ1-1; V gene: TRBV18; D gene: TRBD1; clone size: few; CDR3 DNA: TGTGCCAGCTCACCACGGGACAGGGCTACTGAAGCTTTCTTT; CDR3 protein: CASSPRDRATEAFF
J gene: TRBJ2-2; V gene: TRBV10-2; D gene: .; clone size: many; CDR3 DNA: TGCGCCAGCAGGGCGACTATGAACACCGGGGAGCTGTTTTTT; CDR3 protein: CASRATMNTGELFF
J gene: TRBJ2-7; V gene: TRBV28; D gene: TRBD2; clone size: .; CDR3 DNA: TGTGCCAGCACACGCCACAATAGCGGGACGTACGAGCAGTACTTC; CDR3 protein: CASTRHNSGTYEQYF
J gene: TRBJ2-2; V gene: TRBV6-5; D gene: TRBD1; clone size: .; CDR3 DNA: TGTGCCAGCACCTCAGGGGGCGCGGGGGAGCTGTTTTTT; CDR3 protein: CASTSGGAGELFF
J gene: TRBJ2-5; V gene: TRBV28; D gene: .; clone size: .; CDR3 DNA: TGTGCCAGCAGTTTACAAGGACAGCAAGAGACCCAGTACTTC; CDR3 protein: CASSLQGQQETQYF
J gene: TRBJ2-1; V gene: TRBV7-9; D gene: .; clone size: few; CDR3 DNA: TGTGCCAGCAGCTGGGACTCCCCATACTACAATGAGCAGTTCTTC; CDR3 protein: CASSWDSPYYNEQFF
J gene: TRBJ2-7; V gene: TRBV19; D gene: .; clone size: .; CDR3 DNA: TGTGCCAGTAGTCCTCAGGGCGGAGACGTAACCTACGAGCAGTACTTC; CDR3 protein: CASSPQGGDVTYEQYF
J gene: TRBJ1-4; V gene: TRBV10-3; D gene: TRBD1; clone size: .; CDR3 DNA: TGTGCCATCAGTGGGACAGGGGGGAAAAAACTGTTTTTT; CDR3 protein: CAISGTGGKKLFF
J gene: TRBJ1-1; V gene: TRBV6-5; D gene: TRBD1; clone size: few; CDR3 DNA: TGTGCCAGCAGTTACTCGACAGGGGGCGCGGACACTGAAGCTTTCTTT; CDR3 protein: CASSYSTGGADTEAFF
J gene: TRBJ1-2; V gene: TRBV7-9; D gene: .; clone size: once; CDR3 DNA: TGTGCCAGCAGCTTAGAGTTGGGCCCAGGTGGCTACACCTTC; CDR3 protein: CASSLELGPGGYTF
J gene: TRBJ2-7; V gene: TRBV2; D gene: TRBD2; clone size: .; CDR3 DNA: TGTGCCAGCAGCCAGACTAGCGGCTCCTACGAGCAGTACTTC; CDR3 protein: CASSQTSGSYEQYF
J gene: TRBJ2-7; V gene: TRBV30; D gene: TRBD2; clone size: .; CDR3 DNA: TGTGCCTGCACCGGGACTAGCGACCTAGTGCAGTACTTC; CDR3 protein: CACTGTSDLVQYF
J gene: TRBJ2-7; V gene: TRBV28; D gene: TRBD2; clone size: .; CDR3 DNA: TGTGCCAGCACCCCCGAGGGGCGGGGGTCCTACGAGCAGTACTTC; CDR3 protein: CASTPEGRGSYEQYF
J gene: TRBJ1-4; V gene: TRBV19; D gene: .; clone size: .; CDR3 DNA: TGTGCCAGTAGTTTACCGGGACATGATGAAAAACTGTTTTTT; CDR3 protein: CASSLPGHDEKLFF
J gene: TRBJ2-1; V gene: TRBV5-1; D gene: .; clone size: .; CDR3 DNA: TGCGCCAGCAGGCCACTGGTAAACAATGAGCAGTTCTTC; CDR3 protein: CASRPLVNNEQFF
J gene: TRBJ2-5; V gene: TRBV27; D gene: .; clone size: .; CDR3 DNA: TGTGCCAGCAGTTCCATCACGGAAGCGGTGTACCAAGAGACCCAGTACTTC; CDR3 protein: CASSSITEAVYQETQYF
J gene: TRBJ1-5; V gene: TRBV10-3; D gene: .; clone size: few; CDR3 DNA: TGTGCCATCAGTGGGGACATGCAGCCCCAGCATTTT; CDR3 protein: CAISGDMQPQHF
J gene: TRBJ1-4; V gene: TRBV5-6; D gene: .; clone size: few; CDR3 DNA: TGTGCCAGCAGCTTGGGGACAGAAAAACTGTTTTTT; CDR3 protein: CASSLGTEKLFF
J gene: TRBJ1-2; V gene: TRBV25-1; D gene: .; clone size: .; CDR3 DNA: TGTGCCAGCAGTGAATGGGAGGGAAGCGGCTACACCTTC; CDR3 protein: CASSEWEGSGYTF
J gene: TRBJ2-7; V gene: TRBV5-1; D gene: TRBD1; clone size: .; CDR3 DNA: TGCGCCAGCAGCCCAGGACAGGGGGTAGCCTACGAGCAGTACTTC; CDR3 protein: CASSPGQGVAYEQYF
J gene: TRBJ1-4; V gene: TRBV28; D gene: .; clone size: .; CDR3 DNA: TGTGCCAGCCGGACAGTCACTAATGAAAAACTGTTTTTT; CDR3 protein: CASRTVTNEKLFF
J gene: TRBJ1-4; V gene: TRBV5-1; D gene: .; clone size: .; CDR3 DNA: TGCGCCAGCAGCTCGAGTGGGCTTAATGAAAAACTGTTTTTT; CDR3 protein: CASSSSGLNEKLFF
J gene: TRBJ1-2; V gene: TRBV11-2; D gene: .; clone size: .; CDR3 DNA: TGTGCCAGCAGCTTAGGCAGGGGAGGGGGCTACACCTTC; CDR3 protein: CASSLGRGGGYTF
J gene: TRBJ1-2; V gene: TRBV19; D gene: .; clone size: .; CDR3 DNA: TGTGCCAGTAGTATTATCGAGGTAGGGGACTATGGCTACACCTTC; CDR3 protein: CASSIIEVGDYGYTF
J gene: TRBJ1-1; V gene: TRBV28; D gene: .; clone size: .; CDR3 DNA: TGTGCCAGCAGTTTATTAGGCCAGGGAAACACTGAAGCTTTCTTT; CDR3 protein: CASSLLGQGNTEAFF